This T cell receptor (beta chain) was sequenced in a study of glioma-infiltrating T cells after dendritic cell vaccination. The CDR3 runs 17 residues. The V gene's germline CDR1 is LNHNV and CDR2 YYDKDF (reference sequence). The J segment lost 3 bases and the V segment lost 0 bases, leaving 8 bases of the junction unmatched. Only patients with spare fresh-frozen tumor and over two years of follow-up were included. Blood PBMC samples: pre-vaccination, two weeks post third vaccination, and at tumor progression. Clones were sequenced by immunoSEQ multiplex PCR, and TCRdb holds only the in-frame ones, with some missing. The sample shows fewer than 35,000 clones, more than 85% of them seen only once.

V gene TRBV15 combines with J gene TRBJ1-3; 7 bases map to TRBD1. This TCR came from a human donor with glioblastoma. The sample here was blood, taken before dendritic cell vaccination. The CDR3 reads CATSRDPKGARGNTIYF. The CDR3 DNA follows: TGTGCCACCAGCAGAGATCCGAAGGGGGCGCGTGGAAACACCATATATTTT.